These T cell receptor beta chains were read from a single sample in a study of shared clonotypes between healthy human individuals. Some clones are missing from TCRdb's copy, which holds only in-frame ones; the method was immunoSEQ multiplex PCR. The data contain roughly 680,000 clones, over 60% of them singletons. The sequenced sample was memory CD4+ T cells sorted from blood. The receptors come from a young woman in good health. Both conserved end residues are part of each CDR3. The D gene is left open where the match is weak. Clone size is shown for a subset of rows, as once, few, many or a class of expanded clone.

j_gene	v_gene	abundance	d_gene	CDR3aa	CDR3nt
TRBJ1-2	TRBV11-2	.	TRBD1	CASSPPGQGNYGYTF	TGTGCCAGCAGCCCACCGGGACAGGGGAACTATGGCTACACCTTC
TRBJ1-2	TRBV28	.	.	CASSPSVGDFYGYTF	TGTGCCAGCAGTCCCTCTGTTGGAGATTTCTATGGCTACACCTTC
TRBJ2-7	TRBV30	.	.	CAWSALGTLLNEQYF	TGTGCCTGGAGCGCCCTTGGGACTCTCCTTAACGAGCAGTACTTC
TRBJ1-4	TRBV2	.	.	CAGRPNAEKLFF	TGTGCCGGACGACCGAACGCGGAAAAACTGTTTTTT
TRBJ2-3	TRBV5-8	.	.	CASSRRRTGTDTQYF	TGTGCCAGCAGCCGTCGTAGGACAGGCACAGATACGCAGTATTTT
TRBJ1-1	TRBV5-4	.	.	CASSLIGSDAEAFF	TGTGCCAGCAGCTTAATAGGGAGCGACGCTGAAGCTTTCTTT
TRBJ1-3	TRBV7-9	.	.	CASSPTGGTGNTIYF	TGTGCCAGCAGTCCCACAGGAGGTACTGGAAACACCATATATTTT
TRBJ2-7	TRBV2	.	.	CAGGIADSYEQYF	TGTGCCGGCGGTATAGCGGACTCCTACGAGCAGTACTTC
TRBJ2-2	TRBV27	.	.	CASRLEAQLNTGELFF	TGTGCCAGCAGGTTAGAGGCGCAATTAAACACCGGGGAGCTGTTTTTT
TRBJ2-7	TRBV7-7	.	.	CASSPIPLGAVNEQYF	TGTGCCAGCAGCCCCATCCCTTTGGGGGCTGTGAACGAGCAGTACTTC
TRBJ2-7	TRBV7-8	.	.	CASSLDRAYEQYF	TGTGCCAGCAGCTTAGACAGGGCCTACGAGCAGTACTTC
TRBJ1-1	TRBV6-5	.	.	CASSNGGRQYTEAFF	TGTGCCAGCAGTAATGGGGGGAGACAGTACACTGAAGCTTTCTTT
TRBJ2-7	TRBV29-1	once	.	CSGHWIEQYF	TGCAGCGGACACTGGATCGAGCAGTACTTC
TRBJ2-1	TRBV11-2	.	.	CASSLRLEGYEQFF	TGTGCCAGCAGCTTAAGACTAGAAGGATATGAGCAGTTCTTC
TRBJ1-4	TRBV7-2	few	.	CASSRNGDPNEKLFF	TGTGCCAGCAGCCGTAACGGTGATCCTAATGAAAAACTGTTTTTT
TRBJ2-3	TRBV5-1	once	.	CASSLTGSPSTDTQYF	TGCGCCAGCAGCTTGACAGGGTCGCCTAGCACAGATACGCAGTATTTT
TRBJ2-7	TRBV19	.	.	CASSAPPYEQYF	TGTGCCAGTAGTGCCCCCCCCTACGAGCAGTACTTC
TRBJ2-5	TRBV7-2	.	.	CASSLSRLQETQYF	TGTGCCAGCAGCTTATCGCGGCTCCAAGAGACCCAGTACTTC
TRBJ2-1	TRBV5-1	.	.	CASSSEIEQFF	TGCGCCAGCAGCTCCGAAATTGAGCAGTTCTTC
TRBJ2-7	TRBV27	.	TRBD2	CASSLSGTSYEQYF	TGTGCCAGCAGTTTATCGGGGACTAGTTACGAGCAGTACTTC
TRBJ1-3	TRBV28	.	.	CASTRPGLISGNTIYF	TGTGCCAGCACCCGACCGGGACTCATCTCTGGAAACACCATATATTTT
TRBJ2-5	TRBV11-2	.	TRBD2	CASSLGAGVGETQYF	TGTGCCAGCAGCTTAGGAGCGGGAGTTGGAGAGACCCAGTACTTC